The rows below give T cell receptor beta chains drawn from one sample of a study of shared T cell receptors in the human thymus. This table comes from immunoSEQ multiplex PCR, and its TCRdb copy is limited to in-frame clones, with some not included. The sample carries 650,000 to 950,000 clones, 80% to 90% recorded once. A further study also used this sample, focusing on human thymus T cells.

The sample consisted of thymocytes. The receptors originated from a girl under two years old with a congenital heart defect. CDR3s include the opening cysteine and the closing phenylalanine or tryptophan. A D gene is named only where the DNA matches it firmly. Rows give clone size only sometimes, using once, few, many, or a class for an expanded clone.

j_call d_call clone_size v_call cdr3_nt cdr3_aa
TRBJ2-7 NA NA TRBV27 TGTGCCAGCTCGGGGTTGCAAGGGAATCCCTACGAGCAGTACTTC CASSGLQGNPYEQYF
TRBJ1-5 NA NA TRBV6-6 TGTGCCAGCAGTTACAGTCCCATACAGGGTAATCAGCCCCAGCATTTT CASSYSPIQGNQPQHF
TRBJ1-3 NA NA TRBV19 TGTGCCAGTAGTATAGCAGGGTTAAGCTCTGGAAACACCATATATTTT CASSIAGLSSGNTIYF
TRBJ1-1 NA NA TRBV28 TGTGCCAGCAGTCCGAGGGCGAATCGCACTGAAGCTTTCTTT CASSPRANRTEAFF
TRBJ1-5 TRBD1 few TRBV19 TGTGCCACCCTGGACAGGGGGCTCGGCAATCAGCCCCAGCATTTT CATLDRGLGNQPQHF
TRBJ1-6 NA NA TRBV19 TGTGCCAGTAGTCCGGCGGGGCAGGCGATTAATTCACCCCTCCACTTT CASSPAGQAINSPLHF
TRBJ2-1 NA NA TRBV5-4 TGTGCCAGCAGCTTCCCCTGGTCGGGGGGCGACTACAATGAGCAGTTCTTC CASSFPWSGGDYNEQFF
TRBJ2-1 TRBD2 NA TRBV27 TGTGCCAGCAGTTTATCCTCCCGCTCTGGACTAGCGGGGGGTCCATTCCGAGCGCCGCAGTTCTTC CASSLSSRSGLAGGPFRAPQFF
TRBJ1-1 TRBD1 NA TRBV23-1 TGCGCCAGCTTCCATGGACAGGGAAACACTGAAGCTTTCTTT CASFHGQGNTEAFF
TRBJ2-2 NA NA TRBV9 TGTGCCAGCAGCGTGGGGGGCACCGGGGAGCTGTTTTTT CASSVGGTGELFF
TRBJ1-1 TRBD1 NA TRBV4-3 TGCGCCAGCAGCCAAGGAACAGGGGTGGAGAAAGCTTTCTTT CASSQGTGVEKAFF
TRBJ2-1 TRBD2 NA TRBV27 TGTGCCAGCAGTTCCCCACACCCAGGAGCGGGGGGGCGATACAATGAGCAGTTCTTC CASSSPHPGAGGRYNEQFF
TRBJ2-1 TRBD1 NA TRBV7-2 TGTGCCAGCAGAACTCTAAAGACAGGGGTCAGTTACAATGAGCAGTTCTTC CASRTLKTGVSYNEQFF
TRBJ1-5 NA once TRBV2 TGTGCCAGCAGTCACACACAGGGCTTCGGAAGGTATAGCAATCAGCCCCAGCATTTT CASSHTQGFGRYSNQPQHF
TRBJ2-1 TRBD2 NA TRBV5-6 TGTGCCAGCAGCTGGTGGGCGGGGGGGCTTTACAATGAGCAGTTCTTC CASSWWAGGLYNEQFF
TRBJ1-5 TRBD1 NA TRBV6-1 TGTGCCAGCAGAATGTCGACAGGGGACAATCAGCCCCAGCATTTT CASRMSTGDNQPQHF
TRBJ2-2 NA NA TRBV5-6 TGTGCCAGCAGCTTAGCCGGGGACACCGGGGAGCTGTTTTTT CASSLAGDTGELFF
TRBJ1-1 TRBD1 few TRBV5-4 TGTGCCAGCCATCTAAACAAGGACAGGGGTGGTAGAGCTGAAGCTTTCTTT CASHLNKDRGGRAEAFF
TRBJ1-1 NA NA TRBV20-1 TGCAGTGCTAGTTCGGGGTGGGAAGCTTTCTTT CSASSGWEAFF
TRBJ2-2 NA NA TRBV6-5 TGTGCCAGCAGTTACTCGGGTACAGGAGAGGCCGGGGAGCTGTTTTTT CASSYSGTGEAGELFF
TRBJ2-5 TRBD2 NA TRBV5-6 TGTGCCAGCAGCTTGCGTAAGGGAGGGGAGGAGACCCAGTACTTC CASSLRKGGEETQYF
TRBJ2-7 NA NA TRBV15 TGTGCCACCAGCAGAGGTTTGAGGCAGTACTTC CATSRGLRQYF
TRBJ1-1 NA NA TRBV6-5 TGTGCCAGCAGTTACTCGTCGGCCAGGGTGGCGGCTTTCTTT CASSYSSARVAAFF
TRBJ2-1 TRBD2 NA TRBV9 TGTGCCAGCAGCGTAGTAAGAGCGGGGCCTCTGGATGAGCAGTTCTTC CASSVVRAGPLDEQFF
TRBJ1-5 NA NA TRBV28 TGTGCCAGCAGTCCCTTCCGGCCAACGTGGGCTCAGCCCCAGCATTTT CASSPFRPTWAQPQHF
TRBJ2-7 NA NA TRBV5-1 TGCGCCAGCAGCTCCCCCAACAGGGAGGGCTACGAGCAGTACTTC CASSSPNREGYEQYF
TRBJ1-2 NA NA TRBV20-1 TGCAGTGCTATTGAGACATATGGCTACACCTTC CSAIETYGYTF
TRBJ1-6 NA NA TRBV30 TGTGCCTGGAGTCTCAGTGGGTCGGGACTAAATAATTCACCCCTCCACTTT CAWSLSGSGLNNSPLHF
TRBJ1-1 TRBD1 once TRBV4-3 TGCGCCAGCAGCCAAGAAAGGGGGCGCTTGGTGAACACTGAAGCTTTCTTT CASSQERGRLVNTEAFF
TRBJ2-2 TRBD1 once TRBV27 TGTGCCAGCAGTTTGTCCCCCGGGACAGATACCGGGGAGCTGTTTTTT CASSLSPGTDTGELFF
TRBJ1-1 NA once TRBV4-1 TGCGCCAGCAGCAAAATCCTACTAGGGAGGCACACTGAAGCTTTCTTT CASSKILLGRHTEAFF
TRBJ1-5 NA NA TRBV15 TGTGCCACCAGCAGAGATCCCCACCACTCACCTACAGGGAATAATCAGCCCCAGCATTTT CATSRDPHHSPTGNNQPQHF
TRBJ1-4 NA NA TRBV18 TGTGCCAGCTCCCCCAACGCCTTGACAGAGATTGCAACTAATGAAAAACTGTTTTTT CASSPNALTEIATNEKLFF
TRBJ1-3 NA few TRBV14 TGTGCCAGCAGCCAAGGCAGGCCTTACTCTGGAAACACCATATATTTT CASSQGRPYSGNTIYF
TRBJ2-1 NA NA TRBV7-2 TGTGCCAGCAACGGGGGTAAGAGCCTTCCCCTGCGGTTCTTC CASNGGKSLPLRFF
TRBJ2-7 NA NA TRBV6-5 TGTGCCAGCAGTTACCGTTCAGGGGTACGCGAGCAGTACTTC CASSYRSGVREQYF
TRBJ1-1 NA NA TRBV29-1 TGCAGCGTTGAAAGGATGACAGGCTTTGGCAACACTGAAGCTTTCTTT CSVERMTGFGNTEAFF
TRBJ2-7 TRBD1 NA TRBV11-2 TGTGCCAGCAGCTTTTGGTCGCGGGACAGGGTAAGGGAGCAGTACTTC CASSFWSRDRVREQYF
TRBJ1-1 NA NA TRBV4-3 TGCGCCAGCAGCCAGGCGGGTCCTGGCACTGAAGCTTTCTTT CASSQAGPGTEAFF
TRBJ1-1 NA NA TRBV5-4 TGTGCCAGCAGCTCGCCTGAGGGAGTGAACACTGAAGCTTTCTTT CASSSPEGVNTEAFF
TRBJ2-2 TRBD2 NA TRBV10-3 TGTGCCATCAGTGAGTCTAGCGGGGGGGCCGGTTTACCCGGGGAGCTGTTTTTT CAISESSGGAGLPGELFF
TRBJ1-2 TRBD1 NA TRBV7-2 TGTGCCAGCAGCCAAAGAACCCGAGGGACAGCAACTAACTATGGCTACACCTTC CASSQRTRGTATNYGYTF
TRBJ1-2 TRBD1 NA TRBV11-2 TGTGCCAGCAGCCCAGGGGGGACACCACAGGGGGATGGCTACACCTTC CASSPGGTPQGDGYTF
TRBJ1-1 NA NA TRBV7-9 TGTGCCAGCAGCACTCGACTTACTCCTGAAGCTTTCTTT CASSTRLTPEAFF
TRBJ1-1 NA once TRBV11-3 TGTGCCAGCAGCTCGGCCCAACAGGGTTCGAACACTGAAGCTTTCTTT CASSSAQQGSNTEAFF
TRBJ2-3 TRBD2 NA TRBV4-2 TGTGCCAGCAGCCAAGATCGTATTAGCGGGGGGTTTCTCGATACGCAGTATTTT CASSQDRISGGFLDTQYF
TRBJ1-2 NA NA TRBV6-1 TGTGCCAGCAGTGAAGAAGGCGGGGGAGAGGGCAGTACCTATGGCTACACCTTC CASSEEGGGEGSTYGYTF
TRBJ1-6 NA NA TRBV12-1 TGTGCCAGCAGCTCCGATCTCTGGGACAGAACGAATTCACCCCTCCACTTT CASSSDLWDRTNSPLHF
TRBJ2-5 NA NA TRBV7-8 TGTGCCAGCAGCCCTCCTGTTAGGAGGACGGAGACCCAGTACTTC CASSPPVRRTETQYF
TRBJ1-2 NA NA TRBV5-1 TGCGCCAGCAACTTGGAACAGGCTCAAGGCTACACCTTC CASNLEQAQGYTF
TRBJ1-5 NA once TRBV30 TGTGCCTGGAGTGAGTCTAGGGACAAGGATCAGCCCCAGCATTTT CAWSESRDKDQPQHF
TRBJ1-2 TRBD1 NA TRBV11-2 TGTGCCAGCAGACACCCTACAGGGGCGAACTATGGCTACACCTTC CASRHPTGANYGYTF
TRBJ2-5 TRBD1 NA TRBV19 TGTGCCAGTAGTATTGGACGAATGGGAGACAGGGATCTTTGGGAGACCCAGTACTTC CASSIGRMGDRDLWETQYF
TRBJ1-2 TRBD1 NA TRBV4-3 TGCGCCAGCAGCCAAGAGAGGGGACAGGGTGACTATGGCTACACCTTC CASSQERGQGDYGYTF
TRBJ2-7 TRBD1 NA TRBV2 TGTGCCAGCTCCCGGGACAGGGCCTACGAGCAGTACTTC CASSRDRAYEQYF
TRBJ2-5 NA NA TRBV7-3 TGTGCCAGCAGCTCCAAAGGGGGGGGGCAAGAGACCCAGTACTTC CASSSKGGGQETQYF
TRBJ1-2 NA few TRBV9 TGTGCCAGCAGCGTAGCAGGGTTGAGTAGCTATGGCTACACCTTC CASSVAGLSSYGYTF